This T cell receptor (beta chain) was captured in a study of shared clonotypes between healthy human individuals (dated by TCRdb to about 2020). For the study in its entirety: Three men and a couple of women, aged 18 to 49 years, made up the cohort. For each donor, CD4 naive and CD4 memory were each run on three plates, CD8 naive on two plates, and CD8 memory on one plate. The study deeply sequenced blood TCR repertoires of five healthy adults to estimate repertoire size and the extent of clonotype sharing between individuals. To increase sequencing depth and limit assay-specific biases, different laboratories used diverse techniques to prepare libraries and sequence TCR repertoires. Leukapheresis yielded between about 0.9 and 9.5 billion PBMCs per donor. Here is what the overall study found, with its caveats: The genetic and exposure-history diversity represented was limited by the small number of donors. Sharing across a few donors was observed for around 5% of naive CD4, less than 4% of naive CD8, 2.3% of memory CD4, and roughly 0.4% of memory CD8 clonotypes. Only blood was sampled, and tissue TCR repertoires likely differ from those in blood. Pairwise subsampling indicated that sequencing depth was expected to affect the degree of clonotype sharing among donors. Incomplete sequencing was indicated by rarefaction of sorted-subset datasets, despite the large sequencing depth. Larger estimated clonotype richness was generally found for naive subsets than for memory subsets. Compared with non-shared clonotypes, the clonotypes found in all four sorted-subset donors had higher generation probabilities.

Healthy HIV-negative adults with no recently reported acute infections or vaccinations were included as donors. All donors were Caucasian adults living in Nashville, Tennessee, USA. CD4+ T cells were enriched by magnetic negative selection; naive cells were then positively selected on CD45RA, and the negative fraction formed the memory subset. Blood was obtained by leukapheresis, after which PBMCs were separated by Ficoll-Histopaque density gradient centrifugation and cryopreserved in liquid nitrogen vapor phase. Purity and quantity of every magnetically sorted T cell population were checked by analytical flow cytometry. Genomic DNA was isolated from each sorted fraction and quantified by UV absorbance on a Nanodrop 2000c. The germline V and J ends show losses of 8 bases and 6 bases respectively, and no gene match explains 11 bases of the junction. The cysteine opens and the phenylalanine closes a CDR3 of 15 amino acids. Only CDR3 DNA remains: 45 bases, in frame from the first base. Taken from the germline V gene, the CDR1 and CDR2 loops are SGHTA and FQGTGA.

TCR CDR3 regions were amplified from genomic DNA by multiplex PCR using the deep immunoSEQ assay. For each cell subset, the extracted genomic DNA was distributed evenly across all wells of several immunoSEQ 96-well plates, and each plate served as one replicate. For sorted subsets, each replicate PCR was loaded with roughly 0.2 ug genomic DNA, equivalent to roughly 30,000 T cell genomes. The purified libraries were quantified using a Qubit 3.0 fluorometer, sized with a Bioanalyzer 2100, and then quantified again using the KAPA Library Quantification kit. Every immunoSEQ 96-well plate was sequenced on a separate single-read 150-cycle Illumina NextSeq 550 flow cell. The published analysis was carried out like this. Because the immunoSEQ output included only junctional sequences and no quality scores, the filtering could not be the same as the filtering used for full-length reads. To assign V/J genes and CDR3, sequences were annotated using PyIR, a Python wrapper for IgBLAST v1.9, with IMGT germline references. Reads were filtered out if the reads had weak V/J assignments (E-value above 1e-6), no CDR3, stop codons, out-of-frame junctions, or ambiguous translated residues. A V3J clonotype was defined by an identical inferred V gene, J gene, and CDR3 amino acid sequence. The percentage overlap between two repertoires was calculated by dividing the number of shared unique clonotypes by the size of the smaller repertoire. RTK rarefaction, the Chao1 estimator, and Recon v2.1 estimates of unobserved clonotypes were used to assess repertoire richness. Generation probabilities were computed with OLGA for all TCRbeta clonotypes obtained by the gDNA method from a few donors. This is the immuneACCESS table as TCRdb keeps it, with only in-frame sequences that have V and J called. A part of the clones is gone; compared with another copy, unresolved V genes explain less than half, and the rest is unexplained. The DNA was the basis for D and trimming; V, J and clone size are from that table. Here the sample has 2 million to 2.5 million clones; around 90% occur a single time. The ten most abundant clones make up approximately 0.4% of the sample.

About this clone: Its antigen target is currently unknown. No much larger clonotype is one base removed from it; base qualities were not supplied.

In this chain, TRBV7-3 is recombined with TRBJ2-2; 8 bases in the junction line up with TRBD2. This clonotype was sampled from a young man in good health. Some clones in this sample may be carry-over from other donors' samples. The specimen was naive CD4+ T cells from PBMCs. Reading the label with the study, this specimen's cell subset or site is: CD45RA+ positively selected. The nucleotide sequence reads TGTGCCAGCGGGCGAGCGGGAGTGGGTGCCGGGGAGCTGTTTTTT. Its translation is CASGRAGVGAGELFF. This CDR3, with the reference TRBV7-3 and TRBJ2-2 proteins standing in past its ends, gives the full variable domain GAGVSQTPSNKVTEKGKYVELRCDPISGHTALYWYRQSLGQGPEFLIYFQGTGAADDSGLPNDRFFAVRPEGSVSTLKIQRTERGDSAVYLCASGRAGVGAGELFFGEGSRLTVL.